These T cell receptor beta chains were read from a single sample in a study of technical replicates of blood from a few donors. Assay: immunoSEQ multiplex PCR; the TCRdb copy retains only in-frame clones and omits some. The sample consists of roughly 81,000 clones, around 86% of them appearing once. Sequenced input: PBMCs. Receptor source: a human donor in good health. Some clones in this sample may be carry-over from other donors' samples. Both conserved end residues are part of each CDR3. A D gene is named only where the DNA matches it firmly. Some rows mark clone size as missing; the rest say once, few, many or name a class of expanded clone.

TRBV19	TRBJ2-1	once	TRBD2	TGTGCCAGTACCTCCCCCCGGGCTAGCGGGAGTAGGGATGAGCAGTTCTTC	CASTSPRASGSRDEQFF
TRBV21-1	TRBJ1-1	few	.	TGTGCCAGCAGCAAAGACGGCGGGAACGGGGACACTGAAGCTTTCTTT	CASSKDGGNGDTEAFF
TRBV5-1	TRBJ1-1	few	TRBD1	TGCGCCAGCAGTTCCGGACAGGGCACTGAAGCTTTCTTT	CASSSGQGTEAFF
TRBV5-1	TRBJ1-2	.	TRBD1	TGCGCCAGCAGTTATCGTCCCGGGACAGGGTCGGGTGGCTACACCTTC	CASSYRPGTGSGGYTF
TRBV6-4	TRBJ2-1	few	.	TGTGCCAGCAGTCCGACTAGTCTGGGTGAGCAGTTCTTC	CASSPTSLGEQFF
TRBV30	TRBJ1-4	.	.	TGTGCCTGGTCGGTCCGGGAAAAACTGTTTTTT	CAWSVREKLFF
TRBV7-9	TRBJ2-7	.	TRBD1	TGTGCCAGCAGCGAGGACAGGGTCTACGAGCAGTACTTC	CASSEDRVYEQYF
TRBV4-2	TRBJ2-3	.	TRBD2	TGTGCCAGCAGCCAGGAACTAGCGGGGGGCCCGGCCCATACGCAGTATTTT	CASSQELAGGPAHTQYF
TRBV5-1	TRBJ2-5	.	.	TGCGCCAGCAGCTTGGCCGGGGGAACCGAAGGGACCCAGTACTTC	CASSLAGGTEGTQYF
TRBV30	TRBJ1-2	.	TRBD1	TGTGCCTGGATGGACAGGGGTAACTATGGCTACACCTTC	CAWMDRGNYGYTF
TRBV25-1	TRBJ2-3	.	TRBD2	TGTGCCAGCCCGATCGGGATCCTTAGCGGGAGTAGGGCAGATACGCAGTATTTT	CASPIGILSGSRADTQYF
TRBV5-8	TRBJ2-4	.	TRBD1	TGTGCCAGCAGCTTGGGGACAGGGGGGGGTAAAAACATTCAGTACTTC	CASSLGTGGGKNIQYF
TRBV30	TRBJ2-7	.	TRBD2	TGTGCCTGGAGTGTATTGGGTAGCGGGAGGCTATACGAGCAGTACTTC	CAWSVLGSGRLYEQYF
TRBV19	TRBJ1-4	.	.	TGTGCCAGTAGCCGAGTGGGTTGGCAGGGGAGTAATGAAAAACTGTTTTTT	CASSRVGWQGSNEKLFF
TRBV11-1	TRBJ1-6	.	.	TGTGCCAGCAGCTTAGCCGGGATATCACCCCTCCACTTT	CASSLAGISPLHF